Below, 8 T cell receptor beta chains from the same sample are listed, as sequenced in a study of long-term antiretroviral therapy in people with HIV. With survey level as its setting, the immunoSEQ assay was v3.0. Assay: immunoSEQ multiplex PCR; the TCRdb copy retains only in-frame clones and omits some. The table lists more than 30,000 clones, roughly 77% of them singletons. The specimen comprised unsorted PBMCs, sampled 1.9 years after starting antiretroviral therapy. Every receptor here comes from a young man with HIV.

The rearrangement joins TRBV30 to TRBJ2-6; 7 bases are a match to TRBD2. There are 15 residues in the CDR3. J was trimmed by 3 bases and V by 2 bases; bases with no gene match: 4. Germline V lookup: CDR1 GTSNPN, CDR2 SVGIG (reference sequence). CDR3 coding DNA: TGTGCCTGGAGTTCGGCGGGAGTTGGGGCCAACGTCCTGACTTTC. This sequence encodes CAWSSAGVGANVLTF.

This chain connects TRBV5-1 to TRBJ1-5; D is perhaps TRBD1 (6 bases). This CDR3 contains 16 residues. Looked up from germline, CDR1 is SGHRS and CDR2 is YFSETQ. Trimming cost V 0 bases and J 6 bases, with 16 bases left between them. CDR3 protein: CASSLATHRESQPQHF. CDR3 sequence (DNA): TGCGCCAGCAGCTTGGCCACCCACAGGGAGAGTCAGCCCCAGCATTTT.

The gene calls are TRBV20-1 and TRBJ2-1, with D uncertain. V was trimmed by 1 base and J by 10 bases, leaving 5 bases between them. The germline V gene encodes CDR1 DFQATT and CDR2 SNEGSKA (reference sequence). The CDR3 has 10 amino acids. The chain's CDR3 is CSARGAEQFF. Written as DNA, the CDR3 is TGCAGTGCTAGAGGGGCGGAGCAGTTCTTC.

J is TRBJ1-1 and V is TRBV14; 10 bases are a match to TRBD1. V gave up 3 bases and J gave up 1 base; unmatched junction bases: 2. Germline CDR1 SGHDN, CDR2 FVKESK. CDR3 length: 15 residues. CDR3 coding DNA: TGTGCCAGCAGCCAGGGACAGGGGAGGAACACTGAAGCTTTCTTT. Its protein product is CASSQGQGRNTEAFF.

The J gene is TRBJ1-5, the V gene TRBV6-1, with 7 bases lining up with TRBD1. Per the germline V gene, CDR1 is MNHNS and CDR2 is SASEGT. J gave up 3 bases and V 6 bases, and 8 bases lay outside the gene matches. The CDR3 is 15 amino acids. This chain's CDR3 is CASRELTGFNQPQHF. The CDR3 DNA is TGTGCCAGCAGAGAATTGACAGGGTTCAATCAGCCCCAGCATTTT.

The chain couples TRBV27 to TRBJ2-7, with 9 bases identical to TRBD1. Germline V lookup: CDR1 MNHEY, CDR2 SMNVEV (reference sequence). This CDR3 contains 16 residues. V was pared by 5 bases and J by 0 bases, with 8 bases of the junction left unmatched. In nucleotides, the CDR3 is TGTGCCAGCAGTCCAATCGGGACAGGGAACTCCTACGAGCAGTACGTC. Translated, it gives CASSPIGTGNSYEQYV.

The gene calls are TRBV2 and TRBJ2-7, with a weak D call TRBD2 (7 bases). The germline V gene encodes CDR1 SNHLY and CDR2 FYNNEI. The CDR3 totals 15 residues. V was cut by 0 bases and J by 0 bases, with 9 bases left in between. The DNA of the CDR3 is TGTGCCAGCAGTGAAGCGGGAGGGGGCTCCTACGAGCAGTACTTC. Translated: CASSEAGGGSYEQYF.

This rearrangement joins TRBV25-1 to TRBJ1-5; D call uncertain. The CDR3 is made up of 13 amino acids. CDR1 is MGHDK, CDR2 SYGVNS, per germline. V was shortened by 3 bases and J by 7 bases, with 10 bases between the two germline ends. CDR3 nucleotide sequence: TGTGCCAGCAGTGAGGACGGTGTCCAGCCCCAGCATTTT. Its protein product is CASSEDGVQPQHF.